This T cell receptor beta chain was profiled in a study of blood T cell repertoires in COVID-19. About the study: PBMCs, B-cell-depleted T cells, or T cells provided the cDNA or gDNA that made up the material.

Methods used by the authors: Reference gene primer amplification in the assay estimated nucleated cell counts. Only in-frame clones appear in the TCRdb table, and some are missing; sequencing was by immunoSEQ multiplex PCR. The V and J calls and clone size are taken from that table; D and trimming were inferred from the DNA. The table shows under 200,000 clones, with about 90% occurring only once. Germline CDR1 and CDR2: MRHNA and SNTAGT. V was trimmed by 4 bases and J by 6 bases, leaving 12 bases between them. The CDR3 runs 14 residues. Sequences were obtained from peripheral blood. This receptor was taken from a woman aged 60 to 75 with COVID-19, enrolled during active disease. The chain employs TRBV6-4 and TRBJ2-2; no clear D gene. CDR3 sequence: CASSVRSSAGELFF. The DNA of the CDR3 is TGTGCCAGCAGTGTTAGAAGCAGCGCCGGGGAGCTGTTTTTT.